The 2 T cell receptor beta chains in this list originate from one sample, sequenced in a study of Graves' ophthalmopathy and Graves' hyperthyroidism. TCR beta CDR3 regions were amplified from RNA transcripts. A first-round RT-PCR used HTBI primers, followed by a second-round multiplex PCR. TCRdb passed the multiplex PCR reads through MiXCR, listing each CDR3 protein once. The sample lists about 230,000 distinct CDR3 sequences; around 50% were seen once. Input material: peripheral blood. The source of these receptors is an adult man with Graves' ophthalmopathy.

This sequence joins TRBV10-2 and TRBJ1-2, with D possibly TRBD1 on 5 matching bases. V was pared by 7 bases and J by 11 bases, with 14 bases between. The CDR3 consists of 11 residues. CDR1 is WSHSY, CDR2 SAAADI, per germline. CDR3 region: CASMEGLGYTF. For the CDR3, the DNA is TGCGCCAGCATGGAGGGGCTTGGGTACACCTTC.

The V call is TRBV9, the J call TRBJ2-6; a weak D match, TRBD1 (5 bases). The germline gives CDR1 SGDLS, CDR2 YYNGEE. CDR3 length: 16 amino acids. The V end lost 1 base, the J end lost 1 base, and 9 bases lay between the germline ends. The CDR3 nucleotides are TGTGCCAGCAGCGTACGAGACAGTTCTGGGGCCAACGTCCTGACTTTC. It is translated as CASSVRDSSGANVLTF.